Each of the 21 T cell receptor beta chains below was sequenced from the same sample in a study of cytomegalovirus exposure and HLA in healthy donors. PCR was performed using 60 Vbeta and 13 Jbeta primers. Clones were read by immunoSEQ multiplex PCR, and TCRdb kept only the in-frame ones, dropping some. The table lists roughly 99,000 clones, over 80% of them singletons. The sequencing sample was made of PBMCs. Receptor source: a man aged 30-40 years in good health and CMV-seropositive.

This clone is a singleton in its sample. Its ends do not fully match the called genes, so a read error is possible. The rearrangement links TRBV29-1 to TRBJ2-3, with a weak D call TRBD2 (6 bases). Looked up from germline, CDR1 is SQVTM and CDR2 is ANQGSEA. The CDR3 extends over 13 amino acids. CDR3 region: CGVNGGVPDTQYF. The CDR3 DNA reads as TGCGGCGTCAACGGGGGTGTCCCAGATACGCAGTATTTT.

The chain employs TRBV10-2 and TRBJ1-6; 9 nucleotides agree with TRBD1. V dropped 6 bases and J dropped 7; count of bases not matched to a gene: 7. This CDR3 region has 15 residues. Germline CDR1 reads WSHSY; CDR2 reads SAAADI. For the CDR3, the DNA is TGCGCCAGCAGAACCGGGACAGGGTGGAATTCACCCCTCCACTTT. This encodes CASRTGTGWNSPLHF.

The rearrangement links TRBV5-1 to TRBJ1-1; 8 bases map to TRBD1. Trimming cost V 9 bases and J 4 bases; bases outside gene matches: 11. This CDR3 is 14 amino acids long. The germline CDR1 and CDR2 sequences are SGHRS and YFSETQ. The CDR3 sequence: CATRSLQGGTEAFF. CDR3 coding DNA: TGCGCCACCAGGAGCCTACAGGGGGGCACTGAAGCTTTCTTT.

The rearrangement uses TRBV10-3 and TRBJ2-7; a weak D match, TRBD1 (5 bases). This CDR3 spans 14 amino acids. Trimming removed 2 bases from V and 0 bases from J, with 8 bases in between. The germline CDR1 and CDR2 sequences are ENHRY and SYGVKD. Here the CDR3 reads CAISELQDSYEQYF. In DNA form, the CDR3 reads TGTGCCATCAGTGAGCTACAGGACTCCTACGAGCAGTACTTC.

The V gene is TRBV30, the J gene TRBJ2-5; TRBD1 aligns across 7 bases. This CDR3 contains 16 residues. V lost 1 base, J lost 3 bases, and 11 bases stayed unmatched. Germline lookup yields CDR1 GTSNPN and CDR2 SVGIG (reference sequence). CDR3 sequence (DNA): TGTGCCTGGAGTGGGAACCCGGGACAGCGAGAAGAGACCCAGTACTTC. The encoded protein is CAWSGNPGQREETQYF.

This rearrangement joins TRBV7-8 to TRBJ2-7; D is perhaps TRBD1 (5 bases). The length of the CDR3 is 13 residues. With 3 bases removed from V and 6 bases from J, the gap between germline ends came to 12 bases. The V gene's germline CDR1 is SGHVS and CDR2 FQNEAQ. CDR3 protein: CASSFTGQAEQYF. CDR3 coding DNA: TGTGCCAGCAGCTTTACCGGACAAGCCGAGCAGTACTTC.

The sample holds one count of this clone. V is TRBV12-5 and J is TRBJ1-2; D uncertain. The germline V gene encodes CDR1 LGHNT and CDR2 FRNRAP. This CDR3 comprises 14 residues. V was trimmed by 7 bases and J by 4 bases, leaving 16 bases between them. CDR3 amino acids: CASATTTRGYGYTF. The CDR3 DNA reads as TGTGCTAGTGCCACAACCACAAGAGGCTATGGCTACACCTTC.

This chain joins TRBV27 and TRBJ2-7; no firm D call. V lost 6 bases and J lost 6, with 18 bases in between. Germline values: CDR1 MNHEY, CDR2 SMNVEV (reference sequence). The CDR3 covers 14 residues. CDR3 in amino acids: CASRFGQEGPEQYF. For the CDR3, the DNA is TGTGCCAGCAGATTCGGTCAGGAAGGCCCCGAGCAGTACTTC.

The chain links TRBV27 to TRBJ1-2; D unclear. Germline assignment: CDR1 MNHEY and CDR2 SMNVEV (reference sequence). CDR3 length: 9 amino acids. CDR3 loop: CAQEEGYTF. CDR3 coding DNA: TGTGCTCAGGAGGAGGGCTACACCTTC.

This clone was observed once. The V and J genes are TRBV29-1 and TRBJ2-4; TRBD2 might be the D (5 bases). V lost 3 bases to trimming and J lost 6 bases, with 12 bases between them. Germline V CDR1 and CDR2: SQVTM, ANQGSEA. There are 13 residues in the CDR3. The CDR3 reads CSVEVVGVNIQYF. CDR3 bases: TGCAGCGTTGAGGTCGTCGGGGTAAACATTCAGTACTTC.

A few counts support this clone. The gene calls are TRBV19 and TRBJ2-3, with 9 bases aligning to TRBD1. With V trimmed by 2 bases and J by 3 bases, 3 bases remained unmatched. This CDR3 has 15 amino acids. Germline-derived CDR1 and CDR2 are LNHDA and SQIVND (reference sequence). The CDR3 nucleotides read TGTGCCAGTAGTATATGGGACAGGGAGACAGATACGCAGTATTTT. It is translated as CASSIWDRETDTQYF. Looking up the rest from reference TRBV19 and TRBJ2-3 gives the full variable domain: DGGITQSPKYLFRKEGQNVTLSCEQNLNHDAMYWYRQDPGQGLRLIYYSQIVNDFQKGDIAEGYSVSREKKESFPLTVTSAQKNPTAFYLCASSIWDRETDTQYFGPGTRLTVL.

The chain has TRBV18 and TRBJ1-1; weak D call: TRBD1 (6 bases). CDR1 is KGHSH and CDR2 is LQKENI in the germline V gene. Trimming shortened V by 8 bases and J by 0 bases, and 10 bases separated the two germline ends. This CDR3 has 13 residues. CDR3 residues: CASTTGLNTEAFF. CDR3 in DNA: TGTGCCAGCACGACAGGATTGAACACTGAAGCTTTCTTT. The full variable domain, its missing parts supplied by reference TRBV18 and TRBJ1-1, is NAGVMQNPRHLVRRRGQEARLRCSPMKGHSHVYWYRQLPEEGLKFMVYLQKENIIDESGMPKERFSAEFPKEGPSILRIQQVVRGDSAAYFCASTTGLNTEAFFGQGTRLTVV.

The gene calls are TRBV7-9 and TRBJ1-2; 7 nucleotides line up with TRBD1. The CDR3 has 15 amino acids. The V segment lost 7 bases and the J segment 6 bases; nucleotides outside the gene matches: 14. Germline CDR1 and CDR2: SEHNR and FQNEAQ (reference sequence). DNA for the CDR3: TGTGCCAGCACTAAAAGACGGCAGGGGGAAAATGGCTACACCTTC. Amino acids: CASTKRRQGENGYTF.

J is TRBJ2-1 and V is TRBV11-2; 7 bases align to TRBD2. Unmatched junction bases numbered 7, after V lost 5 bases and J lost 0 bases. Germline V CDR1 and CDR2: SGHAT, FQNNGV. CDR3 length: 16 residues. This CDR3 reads CASSKSAGNSYNEQFF. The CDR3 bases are TGTGCCAGCAGCAAATCAGCGGGGAACTCCTACAATGAGCAGTTCTTC. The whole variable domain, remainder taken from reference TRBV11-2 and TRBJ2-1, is EAGVAQSPRYKIIEKRQSVAFWCNPISGHATLYWYQQILGQGPKLLIQFQNNGVVDDSQLPKDRFSAERLKGVDSTLKIQPAKLEDSAVYLCASSKSAGNSYNEQFFGPGTRLTVL.

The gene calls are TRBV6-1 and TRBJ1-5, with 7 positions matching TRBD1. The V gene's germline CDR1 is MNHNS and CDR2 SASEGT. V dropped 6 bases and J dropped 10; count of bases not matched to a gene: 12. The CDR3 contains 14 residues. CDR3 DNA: TGTGCCAGCAGGTCTACCGGGACAGATTCCCCCCAGCATTTT. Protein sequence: CASRSTGTDSPQHF.

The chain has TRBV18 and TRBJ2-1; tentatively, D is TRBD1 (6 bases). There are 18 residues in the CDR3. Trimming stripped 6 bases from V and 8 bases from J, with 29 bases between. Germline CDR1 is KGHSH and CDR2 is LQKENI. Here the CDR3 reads CASSRLNSGVVRRDEQFF. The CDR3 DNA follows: TGTGCCAGCTCCCGACTCAACTCAGGGGTGGTCAGGCGTGATGAGCAGTTCTTC.

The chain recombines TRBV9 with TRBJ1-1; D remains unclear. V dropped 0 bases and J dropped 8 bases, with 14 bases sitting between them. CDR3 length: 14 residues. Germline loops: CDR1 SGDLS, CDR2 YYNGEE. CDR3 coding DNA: TGTGCCAGCAGCGTAGAAACTGTCCGGGAAGAAGCTTTCTTT. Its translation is CASSVETVREEAFF.

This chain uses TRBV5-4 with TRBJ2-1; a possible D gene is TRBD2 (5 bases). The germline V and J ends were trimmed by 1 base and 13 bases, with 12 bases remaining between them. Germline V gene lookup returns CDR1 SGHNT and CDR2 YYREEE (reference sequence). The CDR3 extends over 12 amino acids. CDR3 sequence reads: CASSLRAGQQFF. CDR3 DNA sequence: TGTGCCAGCAGCTTGAGGGCGGGCCAACAGTTCTTC.

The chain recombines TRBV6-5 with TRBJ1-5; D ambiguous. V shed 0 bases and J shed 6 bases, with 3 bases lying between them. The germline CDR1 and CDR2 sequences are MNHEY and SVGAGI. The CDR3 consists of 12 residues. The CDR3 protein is CASSYSAQPQHF. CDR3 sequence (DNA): TGTGCCAGCAGTTACTCGGCTCAGCCCCAGCATTTT.

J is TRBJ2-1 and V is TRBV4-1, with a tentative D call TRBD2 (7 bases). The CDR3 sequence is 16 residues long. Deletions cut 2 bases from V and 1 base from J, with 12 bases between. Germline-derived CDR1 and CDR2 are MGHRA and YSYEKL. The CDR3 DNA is TGCGCCAGCAGCCAACAAAAGGGGGGGTCCTACAATGAGCAGTTCTTC. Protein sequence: CASSQQKGGSYNEQFF.

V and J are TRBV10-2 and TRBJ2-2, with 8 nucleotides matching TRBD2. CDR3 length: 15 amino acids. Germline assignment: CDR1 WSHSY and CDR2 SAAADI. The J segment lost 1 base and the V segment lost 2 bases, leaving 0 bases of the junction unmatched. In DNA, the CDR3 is TGCGCCAGCAGTGAGACTAGCGGGAACACCGGGGAGCTGTTTTTT. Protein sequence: CASSETSGNTGELFF.